This T cell receptor beta chain derives from a study of Graves' ophthalmopathy and Graves' hyperthyroidism. Study overall: Specimen type is peripheral blood, obtained at initial diagnosis before any treatment. Overall study findings and caveats: A 13-signature model separated ophthalmopathy from stable hyperthyroidism, about 88% sensitivity, 80% to 83% specificity. Among expanded thyroid clonotypes above 0.001 frequency, most also occurred in blood.

Amplifying from RNA transcripts, the study obtained TCR beta CDR3 regions. HTBI primers were employed in first-round RT-PCR, then a second-round multiplex PCR followed. TCRdb reprocessed the multiplex PCR reads via MiXCR and lists one record per CDR3 protein. The table includes 300,000 to 450,000 distinct CDR3 sequences, about 18% detected once. This CDR3 contains 14 residues. The V gene lost 5 bases and the J gene lost 2 bases, with 14 bases spanning the gap. The germline V gene has CDR1 SGHKS and CDR2 YYEKEE (reference sequence). This clonotype was seen a handful of times. Its specificity is unknown.

This TCR derives from an adult woman with stable Graves' hyperthyroidism. Source material: peripheral blood. V gene TRBV5-5 combines with J gene TRBJ2-7; D perhaps matches TRBD2 (5 bases). As DNA, the CDR3 is TGTGCCAGCAGGTGGAGCGGACGCCCCTACGAGCAGTACTTC. Amino acids: CASRWSGRPYEQYF. The variable domain in full, completed from reference TRBV5-5 and TRBJ2-7, reads DAGVTQSPTHLIKTRGQQVTLRCSPISGHKSVSWYQQVLGQGPQFIFQYYEKEERGRGNFPDRFSARQFPNYSSELNVNALLLGDSALYLCASRWSGRPYEQYFGPGTRLTVT.